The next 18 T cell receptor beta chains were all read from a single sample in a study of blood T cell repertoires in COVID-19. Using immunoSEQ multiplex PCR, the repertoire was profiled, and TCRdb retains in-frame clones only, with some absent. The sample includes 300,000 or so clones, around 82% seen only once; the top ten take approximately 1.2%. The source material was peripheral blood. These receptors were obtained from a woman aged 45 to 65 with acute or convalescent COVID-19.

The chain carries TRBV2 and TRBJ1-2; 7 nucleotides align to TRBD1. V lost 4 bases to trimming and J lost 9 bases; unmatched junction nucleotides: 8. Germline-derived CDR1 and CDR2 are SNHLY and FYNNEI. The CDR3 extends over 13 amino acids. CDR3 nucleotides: TGTGCCAGCAGTGGTCCAGAAGGGGGCAGCTACACCTTC. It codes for CASSGPEGGSYTF.

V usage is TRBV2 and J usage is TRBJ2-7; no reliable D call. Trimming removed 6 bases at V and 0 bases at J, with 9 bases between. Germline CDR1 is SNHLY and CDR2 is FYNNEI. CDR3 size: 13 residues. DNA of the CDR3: TGTGCCAGCAGGCGAGTTTTCTCCTACGAGCAGTACTTC. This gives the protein CASRRVFSYEQYF.

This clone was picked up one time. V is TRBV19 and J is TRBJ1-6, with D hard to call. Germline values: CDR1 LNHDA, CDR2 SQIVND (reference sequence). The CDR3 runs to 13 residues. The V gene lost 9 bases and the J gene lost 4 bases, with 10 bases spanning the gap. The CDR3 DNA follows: TGTGCCAGCGCGGGAAGGTATAATTCACCCCTCCACTTT. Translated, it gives CASAGRYNSPLHF.

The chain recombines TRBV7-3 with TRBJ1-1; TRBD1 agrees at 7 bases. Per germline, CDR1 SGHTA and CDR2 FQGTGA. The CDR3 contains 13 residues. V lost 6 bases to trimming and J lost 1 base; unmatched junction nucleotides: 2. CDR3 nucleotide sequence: TGTGCCAGCAGACGGGACAGGAACACTGAAGCTTTCTTT. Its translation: CASRRDRNTEAFF.

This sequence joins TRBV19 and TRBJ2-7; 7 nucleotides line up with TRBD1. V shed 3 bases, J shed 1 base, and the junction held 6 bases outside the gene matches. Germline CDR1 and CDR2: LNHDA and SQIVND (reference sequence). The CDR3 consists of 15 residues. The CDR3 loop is CASSIKGGWSYEQYF. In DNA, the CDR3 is TGTGCCAGTAGTATCAAAGGGGGCTGGTCCTACGAGCAGTACTTC.

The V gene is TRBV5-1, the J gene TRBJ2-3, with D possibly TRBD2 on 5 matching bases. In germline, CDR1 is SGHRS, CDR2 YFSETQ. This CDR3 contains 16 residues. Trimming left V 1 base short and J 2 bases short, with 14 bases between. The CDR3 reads CASSLTSGTPTDTQYF. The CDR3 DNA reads TGCGCCAGCAGCTTGACGAGCGGTACCCCCACAGATACGCAGTATTTT.

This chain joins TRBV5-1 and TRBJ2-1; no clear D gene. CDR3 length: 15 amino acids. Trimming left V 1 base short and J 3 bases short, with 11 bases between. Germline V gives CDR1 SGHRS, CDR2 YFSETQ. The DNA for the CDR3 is TGCGCCAGCAGCTTGTACGGGTTCGGCTACAATGAGCAGTTCTTC. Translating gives CASSLYGFGYNEQFF.

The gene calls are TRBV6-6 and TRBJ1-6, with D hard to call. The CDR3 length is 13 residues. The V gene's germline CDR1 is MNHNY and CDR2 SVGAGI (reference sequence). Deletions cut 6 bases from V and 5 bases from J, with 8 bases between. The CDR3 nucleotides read TGTGCCAGCAGCCGGGGTGATAATTCACCCCTCCACTTT. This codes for CASSRGDNSPLHF.

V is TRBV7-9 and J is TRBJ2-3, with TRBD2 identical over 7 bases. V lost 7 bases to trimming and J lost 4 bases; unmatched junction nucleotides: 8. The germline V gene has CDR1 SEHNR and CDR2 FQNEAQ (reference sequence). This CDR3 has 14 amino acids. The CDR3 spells CASNPTGGSDTQYF. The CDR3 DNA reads TGTGCCAGCAACCCGACGGGGGGTTCAGATACGCAGTATTTT.

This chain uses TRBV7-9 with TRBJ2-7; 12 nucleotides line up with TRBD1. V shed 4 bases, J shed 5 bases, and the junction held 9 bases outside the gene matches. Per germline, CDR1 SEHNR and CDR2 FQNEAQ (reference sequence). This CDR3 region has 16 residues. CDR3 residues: CASSSSGTGGKNEQYF. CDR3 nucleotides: TGTGCCAGCAGCTCCTCCGGGACAGGGGGCAAAAACGAGCAGTACTTC.

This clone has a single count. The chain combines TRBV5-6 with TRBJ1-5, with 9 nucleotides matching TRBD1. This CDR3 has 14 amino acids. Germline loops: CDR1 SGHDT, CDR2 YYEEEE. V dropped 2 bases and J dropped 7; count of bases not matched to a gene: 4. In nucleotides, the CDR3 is TGTGCCAGCAGCTTCGTGGGACAGGGACAGCCCCAGCATTTT. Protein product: CASSFVGQGQPQHF.

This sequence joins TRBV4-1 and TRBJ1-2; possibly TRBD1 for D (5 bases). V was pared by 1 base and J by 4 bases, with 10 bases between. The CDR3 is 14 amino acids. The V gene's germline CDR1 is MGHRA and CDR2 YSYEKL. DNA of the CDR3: TGCGCCAGCAGCCAAGTGGGAGGGACCTATGGCTACACCTTC. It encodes CASSQVGGTYGYTF.

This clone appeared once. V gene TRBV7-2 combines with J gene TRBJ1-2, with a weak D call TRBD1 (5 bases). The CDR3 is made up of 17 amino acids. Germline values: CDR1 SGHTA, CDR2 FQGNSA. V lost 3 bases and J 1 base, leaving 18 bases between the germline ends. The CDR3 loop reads CASSFRGMGDLNYGYTF. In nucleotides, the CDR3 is TGTGCCAGCAGCTTCCGGGGGATGGGAGATCTTAACTATGGCTACACCTTC.

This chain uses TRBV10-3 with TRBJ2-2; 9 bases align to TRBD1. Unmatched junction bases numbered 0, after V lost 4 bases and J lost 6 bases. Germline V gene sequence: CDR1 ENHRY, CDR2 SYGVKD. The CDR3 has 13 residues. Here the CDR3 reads CAISGQGAGELFF. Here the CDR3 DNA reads TGTGCCATCAGTGGACAGGGGGCCGGGGAGCTGTTTTTT.

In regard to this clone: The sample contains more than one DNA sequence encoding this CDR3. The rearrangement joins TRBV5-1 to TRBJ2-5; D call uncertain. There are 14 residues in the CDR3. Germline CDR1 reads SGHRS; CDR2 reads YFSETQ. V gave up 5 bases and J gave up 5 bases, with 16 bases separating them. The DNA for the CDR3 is TGCGCCAGCAGTTCGGCCACCTCCGGGGAGACCCAGTACTTC. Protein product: CASSSATSGETQYF.

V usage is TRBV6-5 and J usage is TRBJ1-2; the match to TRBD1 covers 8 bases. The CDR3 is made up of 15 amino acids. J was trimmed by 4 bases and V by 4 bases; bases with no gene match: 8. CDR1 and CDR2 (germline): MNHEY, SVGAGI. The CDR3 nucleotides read TGTGCCAGCAGTTCACCCCGGACAGGGAGCTATGGCTACACCTTC. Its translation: CASSSPRTGSYGYTF.

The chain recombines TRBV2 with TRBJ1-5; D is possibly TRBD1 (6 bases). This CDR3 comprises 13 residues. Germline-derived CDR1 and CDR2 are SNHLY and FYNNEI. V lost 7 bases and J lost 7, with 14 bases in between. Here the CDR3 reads CASTTGITQPQHF. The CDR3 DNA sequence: TGTGCCAGCACCACAGGGATCACACAGCCCCAGCATTTT.

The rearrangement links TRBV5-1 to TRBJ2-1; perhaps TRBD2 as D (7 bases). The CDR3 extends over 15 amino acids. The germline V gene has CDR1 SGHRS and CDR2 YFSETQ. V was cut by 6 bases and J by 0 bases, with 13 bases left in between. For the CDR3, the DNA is TGCGCCAGCACTGAGGGGGGGAGCTCCTACAATGAGCAGTTCTTC. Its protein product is CASTEGGSSYNEQFF.